These T cell receptor beta chains were read from a single sample in a study of CD8 T cells in ankylosing spondylitis. TCRdb re-derived calls from the 5' RACE reads in MiXCR, one entry per CDR3 protein. The sample holds 200,000 to 250,000 distinct CDR3 sequences, 15% to 20% seen once. Sequencing was performed on blood, either unsorted or a sorted T cell fraction (not recorded which). The receptors stem from a male donor with ankylosing spondylitis. The CDR3 runs from the conserved cysteine through the conserved F or W. D genes are given only for firm matches. Where a row states a size, it is once, few, many or the class of an expanded clone; other rows omit it.

V,D,J,size,DNA,CDR3
TRBV7-2,TRBD2,TRBJ2-1,.,TGTGCCAGCAGCTTATGGGGCGGGAGCAGCTCCTACAATGAGCAGTTCTTC,CASSLWGGSSSYNEQFF
TRBV25-1,TRBD1,TRBJ1-6,few,TGTGCCAGCAGTGAATATACAGGGGGCGGTTCACCCCTCCACTTT,CASSEYTGGGSPLHF
TRBV28,.,TRBJ2-3,few,TGTGCCAGCAGTTTAGAGGGTCCGGATACGCAGTATTTT,CASSLEGPDTQYF
TRBV5-6,.,TRBJ2-1,.,TGTGCCAGCAGCTTGGTAGGGGCTTCCTACAATGAGCAGTTCTTC,CASSLVGASYNEQFF
TRBV14,.,TRBJ1-1,.,TGTGCCCGCTACGTCGGAAGCCTAACAGGCAATGCTGGGTTGAGTGAAGCTTTCTTT,CARYVGSLTGNAGLSEAFF
TRBV4-1,.,TRBJ2-7,few,TGCGCCAGCAGCCAAGATGCGTTGGGAGAGCAGTACTTC,CASSQDALGEQYF
TRBV12-3/TRBV12-4,TRBD1,TRBJ2-5,few,TGTGCCAGCAACCTGGGGACAGAAGAGACCCAGTACTTC,CASNLGTEETQYF
TRBV7-9,.,TRBJ2-1,few,TGTGCCAGCCGCTCCGGGCCGTTACACAATGAGCAGTTCTTC,CASRSGPLHNEQFF
TRBV3-1,.,TRBJ1-1,.,TGTGCCAGCAGCCCAGGACTGACGAACACTGAAGCTTTCTTT,CASSPGLTNTEAFF
TRBV11-3,TRBD1,TRBJ1-5,.,TGTGCCAGCAGCTTAGGGGGGGCGACAGGGATCGGCTGGGACATTAGCAATCAGCCCCAGCATTTT,CASSLGGATGIGWDISNQPQHF
TRBV9,.,TRBJ2-3,.,TGTGCCAGCAGCCTCGGAGGAGGGGCCGGCACAGATACGCAGTATTTT,CASSLGGGAGTDTQYF
TRBV3-1,.,TRBJ2-3,many,TGTGCCAGCAGCCAAATGGGGACACCTAGCACAGATACGCAGTATTTT,CASSQMGTPSTDTQYF
TRBV4-1,.,TRBJ2-5,few,TGCGCCAGCAGCCAAGATCGGAAGGGTGCCCAAGAGACCCAGTACTTC,CASSQDRKGAQETQYF
TRBV28,TRBD1,TRBJ2-7,few,TGTGCCAGCAGTTTTACCCGGACAGGGGGCTACGAGCAGTACTTC,CASSFTRTGGYEQYF
TRBV19,.,TRBJ1-1,.,TGTGCCAGTATGTCCTGGGCTCGGGGCGCCATGAACACTGAAGCTTTCTTT,CASMSWARGAMNTEAFF
TRBV9,TRBD2,TRBJ2-1,.,TGTGCCAGCAGCGAGGGGGCTAGCGGGACCTATGAGCAGTTCTTC,CASSEGASGTYEQFF
TRBV4-1,.,TRBJ1-2,few,TGCGCCAGCAGCCAAGATGTTGTTGCTGACCAAGAGTTGGGCTACACCTTC,CASSQDVVADQELGYTF
TRBV21-1,.,TRBJ2-6,few,TGTGCCAGCAGCAACAAGGACAGCGCCTTCTCTGGGGCCAACGTCCTGACTTTC,CASSNKDSAFSGANVLTF
TRBV5-5,TRBD1,TRBJ2-1,.,TGTGCCAGCAGCTTATGGACAGGGGTCAATGAGCAGTTCTTC,CASSLWTGVNEQFF
TRBV9,.,TRBJ2-1,.,TGTGCCAGCACCGCTGCGGGATACAATGAGCAGTTCTTC,CASTAAGYNEQFF
TRBV20-1,TRBD2,TRBJ2-7,few,TGCAGTGCTAGAAGGGCTAGCGGGAATCTCGAGCAGTACTTC,CSARRASGNLEQYF
TRBV11-2,.,TRBJ1-4,.,TGTGCCAGCAGCTTAGCCTCCGGCTATGAAAAACTGTTTTTT,CASSLASGYEKLFF